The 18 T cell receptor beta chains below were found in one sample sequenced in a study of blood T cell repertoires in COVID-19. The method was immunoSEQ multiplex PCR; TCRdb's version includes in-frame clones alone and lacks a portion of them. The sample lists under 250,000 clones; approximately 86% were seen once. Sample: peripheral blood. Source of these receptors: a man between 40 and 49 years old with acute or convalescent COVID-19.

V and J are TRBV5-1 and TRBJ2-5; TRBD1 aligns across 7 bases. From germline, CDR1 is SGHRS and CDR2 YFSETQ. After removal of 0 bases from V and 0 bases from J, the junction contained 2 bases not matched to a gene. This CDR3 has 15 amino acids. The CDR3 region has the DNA TGCGCCAGCAGCTTGGGGGACAGCAACCAAGAGACCCAGTACTTC. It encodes CASSLGDSNQETQYF.

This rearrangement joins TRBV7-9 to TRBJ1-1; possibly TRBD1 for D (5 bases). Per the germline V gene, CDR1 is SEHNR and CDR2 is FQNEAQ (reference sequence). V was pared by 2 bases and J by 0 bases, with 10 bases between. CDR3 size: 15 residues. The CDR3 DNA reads TGTGCCAGCAGCTTACAACAGGCACTGAACACTGAAGCTTTCTTT. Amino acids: CASSLQQALNTEAFF. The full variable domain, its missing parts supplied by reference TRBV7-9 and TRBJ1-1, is DTGVSQNPRHKITKRGQNVTFRCDPISEHNRLYWYRQTLGQGPEFLTYFQNEAQLEKSRLLSDRFSAERPKGSFSTLEIQRTEQGDSAMYLCASSLQQALNTEAFFGQGTRLTVV.

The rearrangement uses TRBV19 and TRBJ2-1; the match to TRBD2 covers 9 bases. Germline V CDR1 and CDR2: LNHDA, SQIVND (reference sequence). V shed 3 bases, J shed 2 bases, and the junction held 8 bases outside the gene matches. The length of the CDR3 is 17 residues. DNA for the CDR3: TGTGCCAGTAGTATCTCACCGGGACTAGCAGCCTACAATGAGCAGTTCTTC. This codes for CASSISPGLAAYNEQFF.

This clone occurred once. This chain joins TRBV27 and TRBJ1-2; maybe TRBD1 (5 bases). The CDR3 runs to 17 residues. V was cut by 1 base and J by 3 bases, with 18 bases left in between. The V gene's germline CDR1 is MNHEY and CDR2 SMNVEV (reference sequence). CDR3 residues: CASSLWTPTGGDYGYTF. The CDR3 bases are TGTGCCAGCAGTTTATGGACCCCAACGGGGGGAGACTATGGCTACACCTTC.

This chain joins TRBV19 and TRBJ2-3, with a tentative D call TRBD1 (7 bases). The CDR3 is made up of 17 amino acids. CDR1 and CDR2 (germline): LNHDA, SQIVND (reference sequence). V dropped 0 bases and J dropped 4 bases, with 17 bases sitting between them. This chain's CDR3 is CASSIELTGRSSDTQYF. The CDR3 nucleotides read TGTGCCAGTAGTATAGAGCTGACAGGGAGGTCTTCAGATACGCAGTATTTT.

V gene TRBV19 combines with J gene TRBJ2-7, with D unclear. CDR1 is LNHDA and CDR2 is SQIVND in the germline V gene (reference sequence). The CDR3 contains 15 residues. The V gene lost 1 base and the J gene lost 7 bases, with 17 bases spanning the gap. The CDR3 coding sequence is TGTGCCAGTAGTATAGGCCCGGTCCTCTCCAAGGAGCAGTACTTC. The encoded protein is CASSIGPVLSKEQYF.

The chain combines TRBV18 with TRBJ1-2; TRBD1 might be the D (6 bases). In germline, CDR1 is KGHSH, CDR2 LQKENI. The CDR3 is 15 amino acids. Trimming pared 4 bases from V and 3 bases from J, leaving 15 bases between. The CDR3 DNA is TGTGCCAGCTCACTGGACAGTGGAAGCGACTATGGCTACACCTTC. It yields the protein CASSLDSGSDYGYTF.

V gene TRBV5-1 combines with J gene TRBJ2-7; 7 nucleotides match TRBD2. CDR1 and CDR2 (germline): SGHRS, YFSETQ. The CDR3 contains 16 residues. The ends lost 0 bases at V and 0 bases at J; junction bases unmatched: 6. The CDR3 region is CASSLASGGSSYEQYF. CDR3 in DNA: TGCGCCAGCAGCTTGGCCTCGGGAGGTTCCTCCTACGAGCAGTACTTC.

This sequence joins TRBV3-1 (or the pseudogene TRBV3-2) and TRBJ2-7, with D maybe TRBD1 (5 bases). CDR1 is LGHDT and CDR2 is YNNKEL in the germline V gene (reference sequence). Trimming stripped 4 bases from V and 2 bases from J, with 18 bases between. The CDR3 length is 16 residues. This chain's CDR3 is CASSPGWAGYAYEQYF. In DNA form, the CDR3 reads TGTGCCAGCAGCCCCGGCTGGGCAGGGTACGCCTACGAGCAGTACTTC.

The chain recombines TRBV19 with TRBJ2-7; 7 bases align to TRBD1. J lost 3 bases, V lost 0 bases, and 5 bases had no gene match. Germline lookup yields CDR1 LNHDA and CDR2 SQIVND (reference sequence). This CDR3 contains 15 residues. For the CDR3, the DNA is TGTGCCAGTAGTATAGATTCGGGACAGTTCTACGAGCAGTACTTC. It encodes CASSIDSGQFYEQYF.

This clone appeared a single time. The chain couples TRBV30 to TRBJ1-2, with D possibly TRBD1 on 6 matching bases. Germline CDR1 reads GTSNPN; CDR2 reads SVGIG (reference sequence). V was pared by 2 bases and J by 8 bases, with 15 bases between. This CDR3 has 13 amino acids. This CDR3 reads CAWSLGQGLGYTF. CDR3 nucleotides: TGTGCCTGGAGTTTGGGTCAGGGGCTAGGCTACACCTTC.

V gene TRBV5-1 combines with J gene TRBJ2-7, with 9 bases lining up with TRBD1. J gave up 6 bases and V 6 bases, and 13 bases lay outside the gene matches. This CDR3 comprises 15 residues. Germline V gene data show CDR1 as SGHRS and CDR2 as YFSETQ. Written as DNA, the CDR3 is TGCGCCAGCACCCGCGACGGGACAGGGATCGTCGAGCAGTACTTC. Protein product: CASTRDGTGIVEQYF.

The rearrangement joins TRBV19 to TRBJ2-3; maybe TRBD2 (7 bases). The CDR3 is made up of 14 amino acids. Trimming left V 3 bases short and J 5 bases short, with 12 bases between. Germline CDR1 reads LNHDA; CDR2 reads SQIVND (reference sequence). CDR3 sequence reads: CASSIGGRGDTQYF. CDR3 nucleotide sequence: TGTGCCAGTAGTATCGGGGGGCGGGGAGATACGCAGTATTTT. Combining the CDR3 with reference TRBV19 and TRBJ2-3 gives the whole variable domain DGGITQSPKYLFRKEGQNVTLSCEQNLNHDAMYWYRQDPGQGLRLIYYSQIVNDFQKGDIAEGYSVSREKKESFPLTVTSAQKNPTAFYLCASSIGGRGDTQYFGPGTRLTVL.

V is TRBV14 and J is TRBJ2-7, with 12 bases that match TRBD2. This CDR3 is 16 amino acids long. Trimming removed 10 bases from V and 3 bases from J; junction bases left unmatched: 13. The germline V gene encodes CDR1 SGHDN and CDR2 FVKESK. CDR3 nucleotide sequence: TGTGCCAACCGCGCAAAGACTAGCGGGGGATACTACGAGCAGTACTTC. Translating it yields CANRAKTSGGYYEQYF.

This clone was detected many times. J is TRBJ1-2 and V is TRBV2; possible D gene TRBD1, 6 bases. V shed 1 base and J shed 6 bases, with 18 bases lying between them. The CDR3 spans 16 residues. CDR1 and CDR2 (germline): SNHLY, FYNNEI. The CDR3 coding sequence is TGTGCCAGCAGTGAAGAGAGGAGGAGGGGGGGAAATGGCTACACCTTC. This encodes CASSEERRRGGNGYTF.

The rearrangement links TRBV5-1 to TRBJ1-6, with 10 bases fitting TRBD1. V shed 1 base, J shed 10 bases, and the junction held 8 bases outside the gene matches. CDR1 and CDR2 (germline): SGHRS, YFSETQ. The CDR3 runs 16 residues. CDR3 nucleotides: TGCGCCAGCAGCTTGCGGGACAGGGGTACTCCCTCACCCCTCCACTTT. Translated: CASSLRDRGTPSPLHF.

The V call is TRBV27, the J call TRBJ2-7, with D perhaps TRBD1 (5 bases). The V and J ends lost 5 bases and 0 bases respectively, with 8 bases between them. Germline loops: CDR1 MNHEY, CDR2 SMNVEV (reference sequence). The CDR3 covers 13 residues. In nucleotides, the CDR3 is TGTGCCAGCAGTCCAACAGGCTCCTACGAGCAGTACTTC. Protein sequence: CASSPTGSYEQYF.

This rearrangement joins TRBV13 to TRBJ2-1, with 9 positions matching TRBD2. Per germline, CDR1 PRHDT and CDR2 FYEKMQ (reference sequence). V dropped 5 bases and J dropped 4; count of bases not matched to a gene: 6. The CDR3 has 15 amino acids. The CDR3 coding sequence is TGTGCCAGCAGCCTCCCAGCGGGGGGTTACAATGAGCAGTTCTTC. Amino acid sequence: CASSLPAGGYNEQFF.